This entry is about one T cell receptor beta chain. No antigen is known for it. Generated by immunoSEQ multiplex PCR, the TCRdb table keeps only in-frame clones and is missing some. The sample contains some 97,000 clones, roughly 91% of which appear only once. This sample was taken from a study of T cell responses to AZD1222 COVID-19 vaccine. General study results and limits: Recipients of two AZD1222 doses showed rising Spike-specific TCR breadth and depth. In a largely white British group with more females than males, clonal diversity was possibly underestimated. Vaccine-associated CD4 TCRs spanned spike, dominant at 160-218 and 743-854. Reports say nearly half of spike-specific TCRs go after unmutated variant regions.

The CDR3 is 14 residues long. J gave up 7 bases and V 6 bases, and 8 bases lay outside the gene matches. Germline V lookup: CDR1 SGHDN, CDR2 FVKESK. The source was peripheral blood, collected on day 0 of AZD1222 vaccination. The V gene is TRBV14, the J gene TRBJ2-1; 8 nucleotides align to TRBD1. The clonotype comes from an adult in good health. CDR3 loop: CASRDREEWNEQFF. The CDR3 coding sequence is TGTGCCAGCAGGGACAGGGAGGAATGGAATGAGCAGTTCTTC.